This T cell receptor beta chain was observed in a study of blood T cell repertoires in COVID-19. Whole-study context: Donors in the United States, Italy and Spain gave samples during acute or convalescent COVID-19.

Study processing details: Using reference gene primer amplification, nucleated cell counts were estimated. Clones were read by immunoSEQ multiplex PCR, and TCRdb kept only the in-frame ones, dropping some. V, J and clone size are those of that table, while D and trimming were read from the DNA. The data show 350,000 or so clones, with approximately 89% seen just once and around 3.9% held by the top ten. The CDR3 extends over 16 amino acids. Trimming at V came to 5 bases and at J to 4 bases, leaving 11 bases not matched to a gene. From germline, CDR1 is MDHEN and CDR2 SYDVKM. The sample holds one count of this clone.

This chain links TRBV28 with TRBJ1-3; 7 bases match TRBD1. Specimen: peripheral blood. This TCR derives from a woman aged 55-70 years with COVID-19, enrolled during active disease. The CDR3 nucleotides are TGTGCCAGCAGTATAGGAACAGGGGCACCAGGAAACACCATATATTTT. This codes for CASSIGTGAPGNTIYF. The whole variable domain, filled in from reference TRBV28 and TRBJ1-3, reads DVKVTQSSRYLVKRTGEKVFLECVQDMDHENMFWYRQDPGLGLRLIYFSYDVKMKEKGDIPEGYSVSREKKERFSLILESASTNQTSMYLCASSIGTGAPGNTIYFGEGSWLTVV.